The 14 T cell receptor beta chains below come from one sample, sequenced in a study of post-analysis software for immune sequencing data (dated by TCRdb to 2015 to 2017). Study-level results and caveats: Significantly higher frequencies in patients than in controls were found for several TRBV segments, including TRBV5-6, TRBV5-1 and TRBV20-1.

The library came from PCR. Sequenced using an Illumina HiSeq 2500. Unique molecular identifiers were incorporated into TCR beta cDNA libraries to reduce PCR and sequencing biases. TCRdb's own reprocessing of the public reads used fastp at Q25 and MiXCR and kept productive beta chains. Merged by CDR3 protein, the rows form single entries marked with the most common genes and DNA. For this sample there are 650,000 to 850,000 distinct CDR3 sequences; about 45% appear just once. Roughly 4.9% of the sample belongs to the ten largest clones. These receptors lack a known antigen. The sequenced sample was blood. The source is a girl aged 5-17 years with multiple sclerosis.

The chain has TRBV7-3 and TRBJ1-2; D remains unclear. The CDR3 covers 14 residues. The V and J ends lost 0 bases and 8 bases respectively, with 13 bases between them. Germline CDR1 is SGHTA and CDR2 is FQGTGA. The CDR3 sequence is CASSLTGQIGGYTF. DNA of the CDR3: TGTGCCAGCAGCTTAACTGGGCAAATCGGCGGCTACACCTTC.

The chain has TRBV4-2 and TRBJ2-7; the D is unclear. The CDR3 is 15 amino acids. Germline assignment: CDR1 LGHNA and CDR2 YNFKEQ. With 2 bases removed from V and 4 bases from J, the gap between germline ends came to 15 bases. DNA of the CDR3: TGTGCCAGCAGCCAACCAGACTCGGAGATGTACGAGCAGTACTTC. Its translation: CASSQPDSEMYEQYF.

This clonotype was picked up a small number of times. The V and J genes are TRBV5-1 and TRBJ2-7; TRBD2 aligns across 11 bases. J gave up 4 bases and V 4 bases, and 4 bases lay outside the gene matches. Germline assignment: CDR1 SGHRS and CDR2 YFSETQ. The CDR3 runs to 14 residues. CDR3 nucleotide sequence: TGCGCCAGCAGCATGGTAGCGGGAGGGTACGAGCAGTACTTC. Protein sequence: CASSMVAGGYEQYF.

The gene calls are TRBV18 and TRBJ2-3; tentative D call: TRBD1 (6 bases). Germline lookup yields CDR1 KGHSH and CDR2 LQKENI. This CDR3 contains 14 residues. The ends were cut back, 5 bases at V and 4 bases at J, with 13 bases in the middle. The CDR3 loop reads CASSSPGAPDTQYF. The DNA of the CDR3 is TGTGCCAGCTCAAGCCCAGGGGCTCCAGATACGCAGTATTTT.

The rearrangement uses TRBV12-3 or TRBV12-4 and TRBJ2-1, with 8 bases identical to TRBD2. This CDR3 spans 17 amino acids. The junction had 11 bases not matched to a gene; V was cut back by 0 bases and J by 7 bases. CDR3 nucleotide sequence: TGTGCCAGCAGTTTAGCGATCCCCAGCGGGAGTGTTAATGAGCAGTTCTTC. This codes for CASSLAIPSGSVNEQFF.

This clonotype was detected ten times or more. This chain joins TRBV7-9 and TRBJ2-5; TRBD2 aligns across 15 bases. Trimming took 5 bases from V and 5 from J; bases not matched to a gene: 3. The CDR3 is 15 amino acids. Germline V lookup: CDR1 SEHNR, CDR2 FQNEAQ (reference sequence). CDR3 in DNA: TGTGCCAGCAGCCCCGGACTAGCGGGAGGGGAGACCCAGTACTTC. Its protein product is CASSPGLAGGETQYF.

This clonotype has only a few counts. The rearrangement uses TRBV27 and TRBJ2-4; possibly TRBD1 for D (6 bases). Germline-derived CDR1 and CDR2 are MNHEY and SMNVEV (reference sequence). The CDR3 extends over 15 amino acids. V shed 8 bases and J shed 3 bases, with 17 bases lying between them. CDR3 region: CASSNRVSGKNIQYF. In nucleotides, the CDR3 is TGTGCCAGCTCGAACAGGGTCTCAGGCAAAAACATTCAGTACTTC.

This chain joins TRBV20-1 and TRBJ2-1, with 10 bases lining up with TRBD2. V dropped 6 bases and J dropped 10; count of bases not matched to a gene: 9. The CDR3 contains 13 residues. Germline V gene sequence: CDR1 DFQATT, CDR2 SNEGSKA (reference sequence). The CDR3 here is CSAPIIAGGEQFF. CDR3 DNA sequence: TGCAGTGCCCCAATCATAGCGGGAGGCGAGCAGTTCTTC.

This clonotype was detected only a few times. The chain joins TRBV6-1 to TRBJ2-7, with unresolved D. CDR1 is MNHNS, CDR2 SASEGT, per germline. V was trimmed by 4 bases and J by 2 bases, leaving 12 bases between them. The CDR3 runs to 14 residues. In nucleotides, the CDR3 is TGTGCCAGCAGTGTTTCCGGGCCAACCTACGAGCAGTACTTC. Amino acids: CASSVSGPTYEQYF.

The rearrangement joins TRBV12-3 or TRBV12-4 to TRBJ1-2; D uncertain. The CDR3 extends over 14 amino acids. V was cut by 5 bases and J by 8 bases, with 18 bases left in between. CDR3 amino acids: CASSRLTTAGGYTF. The CDR3 nucleotides are TGTGCCAGCAGTCGCCTGACCACAGCTGGAGGCTACACCTTC.

The V gene is TRBV6-6, the J gene TRBJ2-1, with 11 bases matching TRBD2. J was trimmed by 9 bases and V by 6 bases; bases with no gene match: 13. The CDR3 length is 16 residues. From germline, CDR1 is MNHNY and CDR2 SVGAGI (reference sequence). CDR3 in amino acids: CASSPKLAGALTEQFF. DNA of the CDR3: TGTGCCAGCAGCCCTAAACTAGCGGGGGCCCTCACTGAGCAGTTCTTC.

The chain uses TRBV6-2 or TRBV6-3 and TRBJ2-5; D remains ambiguous. V was trimmed by 3 bases and J by 2 bases, leaving 13 bases between them. Germline-derived CDR1 and CDR2 are MNHEY and SVGEGT. The CDR3 is 15 residues long. CDR3 amino acids: CASSYGQRLQETQYF. CDR3 nucleotides: TGTGCCAGCAGTTATGGTCAGCGATTACAAGAGACCCAGTACTTC.

The rearrangement links TRBV12-3 or TRBV12-4 to TRBJ2-7; no definite D call. Trimming removed 8 bases from V and 4 bases from J, with 12 bases in between. The CDR3 has 12 residues. This chain's CDR3 is CASDLVGYEQYF. In DNA form, the CDR3 reads TGTGCCAGCGACCTGGTAGGTTACGAGCAGTACTTC.

The chain recombines TRBV6-5 with TRBJ2-7, with 8 bases that match TRBD1. From germline, CDR1 is MNHEY and CDR2 SVGAGI. V gave up 0 bases and J gave up 6 bases; unmatched junction bases: 1. CDR3 length: 13 amino acids. CDR3 residues: CASSYSDRAEQYF. The CDR3 region has the DNA TGTGCCAGCAGTTACTCGGACAGGGCCGAGCAGTACTTC.